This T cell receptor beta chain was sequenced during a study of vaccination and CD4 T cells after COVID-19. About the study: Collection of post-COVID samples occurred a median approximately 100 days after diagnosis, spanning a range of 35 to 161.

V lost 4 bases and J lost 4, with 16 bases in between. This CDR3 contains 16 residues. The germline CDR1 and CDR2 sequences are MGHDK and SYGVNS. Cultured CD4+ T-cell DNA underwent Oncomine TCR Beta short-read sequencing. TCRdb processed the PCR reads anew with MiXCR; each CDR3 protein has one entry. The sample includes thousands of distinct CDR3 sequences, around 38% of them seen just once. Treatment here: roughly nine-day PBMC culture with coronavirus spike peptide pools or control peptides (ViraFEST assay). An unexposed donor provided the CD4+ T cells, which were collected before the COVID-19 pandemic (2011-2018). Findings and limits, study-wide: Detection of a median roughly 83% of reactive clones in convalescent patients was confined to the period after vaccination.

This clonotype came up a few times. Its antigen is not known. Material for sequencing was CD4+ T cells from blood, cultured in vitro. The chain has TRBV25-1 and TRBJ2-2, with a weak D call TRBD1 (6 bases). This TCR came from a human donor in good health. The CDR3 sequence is CASSARGGLSTGELFF. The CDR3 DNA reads TGTGCCAGCAGTGCCCGTGGGGGCCTGAGCACCGGGGAGCTGTTTTTT.